This T cell receptor (beta chain) was found in a study of blood T cell repertoires in COVID-19. Study-wide context: The study drew acute and convalescent COVID-19 samples from the United States, Italy and Spain. Sources were T cells, B-cell-depleted T cells, or PBMCs; the material itself was cDNA or gDNA.

This CDR3 contains 12 residues. CDR1 is LGHNA, CDR2 YSLEER, per germline. V gave up 0 bases and J gave up 7 bases, with 6 bases separating them. Original analysis: Reference gene primer amplification in the assay estimated nucleated cell counts. The table came from immunoSEQ multiplex PCR; TCRdb's copy has only in-frame clones and leaves some out. For V, J and clone size, that table is used; D and trimming come from the DNA. The sample carries roughly 110,000 clones, approximately 86% recorded once. The origin of this receptor is a man aged 35 to 55 with acute or convalescent COVID-19. Sequencing was performed on peripheral blood. The chain is built from TRBV4-3 and TRBJ1-1; D is uncertain. The chain's CDR3 is CASSQELGEAFF. In DNA form, the CDR3 reads TGCGCCAGCAGCCAAGAACTAGGTGAAGCTTTCTTT.